These T cell receptor beta chains were read from a single sample in a study of blood T cell repertoires in COVID-19. Profiling relied on immunoSEQ multiplex PCR, and the TCRdb table lists in-frame clones only, not all of them. Of approximately 350,000 clones detected, roughly 90% appear once; the ten largest clones hold 5.5% to 7.5%. Sequences were obtained from peripheral blood. Receptor source: a woman in her 70s with COVID-19, enrolled during active disease. CDR3s include the opening cysteine and the closing phenylalanine or tryptophan. A D gene is named only where the DNA matches it firmly. The size entry is marked missing in some rows and otherwise reads once, few, many or a size class.

V gene	J gene	clone size	D gene	CDR3 DNA	CDR3 protein
TRBV5-1	TRBJ2-7	NA	NA	TGCGCCAGCAGACAGGACACCAGTACCGAGCAGTACTTC	CASRQDTSTEQYF
TRBV19	TRBJ1-6	NA	NA	TGTGCCAGTACTTCTAGAGGGACTGATTCACCCCTCCACTTT	CASTSRGTDSPLHF
TRBV11-1	TRBJ1-1	NA	NA	TGTGCCAGCACGGCCATGACAGTCGCGAACACTGAAGCTTTCTTT	CASTAMTVANTEAFF
TRBV24-1	TRBJ1-2	NA	NA	TGTGCCACCAGTGATGGGGCCCAGGGCAACTATGGCTACACCTTC	CATSDGAQGNYGYTF
TRBV6-5	TRBJ1-2	NA	TRBD1	TGTGCCAGCACCGGGACAGGGAAGTCTAATGGCTACACCTTC	CASTGTGKSNGYTF
TRBV2	TRBJ2-3	NA	TRBD1	TGTGCCAGCAGTAAGGGACAGGGGAAGGATACGCAGTATTTT	CASSKGQGKDTQYF
TRBV5-4	TRBJ2-5	few	TRBD2	TGTGCCAGCAGCTCTCGTAGCGGGGACCAAGAGACCCAGTACTTC	CASSSRSGDQETQYF
TRBV12-5	TRBJ1-6	NA	TRBD1	TGTGCTAGTGGTTACAGGGGTGGAGGATCACCCCTCCACTTT	CASGYRGGGSPLHF
TRBV9	TRBJ1-2	NA	TRBD1	TGTGCCAGCAGCGTAGAACGGACAGGAACGAACTATGGCTACACCTTC	CASSVERTGTNYGYTF
TRBV11-2	TRBJ2-5	NA	NA	TGTGCCAGCAGCTTAGATATAGAGACCCAGTACTTC	CASSLDIETQYF
TRBV6-5	TRBJ1-1	NA	NA	TGTGCCAGCAGCCGCCGTCGGTTCGGGACTGAAGCTTTCTTT	CASSRRRFGTEAFF
TRBV7-6	TRBJ1-2	NA	NA	TGTGCCAGCAGCAATGGACAGTATGGCTACACCTTC	CASSNGQYGYTF
TRBV21-1	TRBJ1-1	NA	NA	TGTGCCAGCAGCAATCGACAGGGGCCCCTCTGGGGGGAAGCTTTCTTT	CASSNRQGPLWGEAFF
TRBV6-5	TRBJ1-2	NA	TRBD1	TGTGCCAGCACCATATCCCCCCAGGGGGCGGAAGGCTACACCTTC	CASTISPQGAEGYTF
TRBV13	TRBJ2-5	NA	TRBD2	TGTGCCAGCAGCCCAACGGGGGGGCGCGAGACCCAGTACTTC	CASSPTGGRETQYF
TRBV7-9	TRBJ2-3	NA	NA	TGTGCCAGCAGCTCCTTAGATACAGATACGCAGTATTTT	CASSSLDTDTQYF
TRBV12-5	TRBJ2-7	NA	TRBD1	TGTGCTAGTGGTCTTGGACAGGGTAGCTCCTACGAGCAGTACTTC	CASGLGQGSSYEQYF
TRBV21-1	TRBJ1-5	few	NA	TGTGCCCGATCCCGGGACAGGGGTAATCAGCCCCAGCATTTT	CARSRDRGNQPQHF
TRBV10-2	TRBJ2-7	NA	NA	TGCGCCAGCAGGCCCCTCGATCTCGGCGAGCAGTACTTC	CASRPLDLGEQYF
TRBV2	TRBJ2-2	once	TRBD1	TGTGCCAGCAGCAAAGGACAGGGCCCCTGGACCGGGGAGCTGTTTTTT	CASSKGQGPWTGELFF
TRBV6-1	TRBJ1-1	NA	TRBD1	TGTGCCAGCAGTGAAGCTGACAGGGGGGAAGCTTTCTTT	CASSEADRGEAFF
TRBV5-8	TRBJ1-4	NA	NA	TGTGCCAGCAGCTCCCTGGAGGGTACGGCAACTAATGAAAAACTGTTTTTT	CASSSLEGTATNEKLFF
TRBV3-1/TRBV3-2	TRBJ2-1	NA	TRBD2	TGTGCCAGTGCAGGGACTAGCAATGAGCAGTTCTTC	CASAGTSNEQFF
TRBV24-1	TRBJ1-2	NA	TRBD1	TGTGCCACCAGTGAGCACGGGACAGGGGGGATCTATGGCTACACCTTC	CATSEHGTGGIYGYTF
TRBV21-1	TRBJ1-1	NA	NA	TGTGCCAGCATTAGGGGTGACACTGAAGCTTTCTTT	CASIRGDTEAFF
TRBV24-1	TRBJ1-5	NA	TRBD1	TGTGCCACCAGTGATTTATCTGACAGGGTTGGACAGCCCCAGCATTTT	CATSDLSDRVGQPQHF
TRBV19	TRBJ1-2	NA	NA	TGTGCCAGTAACTGGGCGAGGTTTCCGGGGACACCACTAAACTATGGCTACACCTTC	CASNWARFPGTPLNYGYTF
TRBV5-6	TRBJ1-3	NA	NA	TGTGCCAGCAGCTTGCCAGGGATGAACACCATATATTTT	CASSLPGMNTIYF
TRBV24-1	TRBJ1-2	few	TRBD1	TGTGCCACCAGTGATCCCGACAGGGGGTATGGCTACACCTTC	CATSDPDRGYGYTF
TRBV5-6	TRBJ2-5	few	TRBD1	TGTGCCAGCAGCTTATTTCTCCGTTTCGGGACAGGGAGGTCGGAGACCCAGTACTTC	CASSLFLRFGTGRSETQYF
TRBV6-5	TRBJ1-5	NA	NA	TGTGCCAGCAGAGAGGACAACTTAAGCAATCAGCCCCAGCATTTT	CASREDNLSNQPQHF
TRBV18	TRBJ1-1	NA	NA	TGTGCCAGCTCCCCTGGACAGAACACTGAAGCTTTCTTT	CASSPGQNTEAFF
TRBV7-9	TRBJ2-6	NA	TRBD1	TGTGCCAGCAGCTTCCTTTATTCCGGGACAGGGCCCGGGGCCAACGTCCTGACTTTC	CASSFLYSGTGPGANVLTF
TRBV18	TRBJ2-2	NA	NA	TGTGCCAGCTCCCTGCTCCAGGGGCACACCGGGGAGCTGTTTTTT	CASSLLQGHTGELFF
TRBV28	TRBJ1-2	once	NA	TGTGCCAGCGGAACCTGGGACATCTATGGCTACACCTTC	CASGTWDIYGYTF
TRBV30	TRBJ2-1	NA	TRBD1	TGTGCCTGGAGATCCGGGACAGGCTACAATGAGCAGTTCTTC	CAWRSGTGYNEQFF
TRBV24-1	TRBJ2-4	NA	NA	TGTGCCACCAGTGATGCCTCGGGGGCCAAAAACATTCAGTACTTC	CATSDASGAKNIQYF
TRBV29-1	TRBJ2-5	NA	NA	TGCAGCGTTGCTCCTATCTACCAAGAGACCCAGTACTTC	CSVAPIYQETQYF
TRBV23-1	TRBJ2-1	NA	NA	TGCGCCAGCAGTCAACCAGATCCCTACAATGAGCAGTTCTTC	CASSQPDPYNEQFF
TRBV7-9	TRBJ2-2	NA	TRBD1	TGTGCCAGCAGACGGACAGGGAGACTCGCAGGAGCCGGGGAGCTGTTTTTT	CASRRTGRLAGAGELFF
TRBV10-3	TRBJ1-2	NA	TRBD1	TGTGCCATCAGTGCCTCCCCGTACAGGGGTGAAGATGGCTACACCTTC	CAISASPYRGEDGYTF
TRBV29-1	TRBJ1-6	NA	NA	TGCAGCGTGGGGAGCTCCTATAATTCACCCCTCCACTTT	CSVGSSYNSPLHF